This TCR beta chain came from a study of regulatory T cells in long-lasting Graves disease. Study results and caveats: Preferential use of TRBV28, TRBJ1-2 and TRBJ2-5 was seen in persistent disease. Since the sample size was small, accuracy may have been reduced.

This sample's time point: newly diagnosed GD, antithyroid drugs for less than 3 months. RNA isolated from PBMCs was used to make the TCR library. The sample holds many counts of this clonotype. What it binds is unknown. Unmatched junction bases numbered 11, after V lost 7 bases and J lost 6 bases. The CDR3 consists of 14 residues. Germline-derived CDR1 and CDR2 are MNHNS and SASEGT. Library construction for TCR beta used iRepertoire HTBI primers and Arm-PCR of CDR3 regions. TCRdb processed the multiplex PCR reads anew with MiXCR; each CDR3 protein has one entry. The repertoire holds some 340,000 distinct CDR3 sequences, with 12% as singletons. These data also formed part of another study, on T cells in Graves' hyperthyroidism and ophthalmopathy. As that report states: When ophthalmopathy did not progress within 18 months, Graves' hyperthyroidism was considered stable. Clinical symptoms, serum thyroxine and TRAb, thyroid ultrasound and orbital computed tomography were used for the diagnoses.

Sequenced material: peripheral blood mononuclear cells (PBMCs), taken at new diagnosis, from a patient treated with antithyroid drugs. The receptor's source is a woman between 18 and 29 years old with Graves disease. The chain has TRBV6-1 and TRBJ1-1; 7 bases line up with TRBD1. CDR3 nucleotides: TGTGCCAGCAATAGACAGGGACTAAGGGCTGAAGCTTTCTTT. Protein sequence: CASNRQGLRAEAFF.